The 22 T cell receptor beta chains given below trace back to one sample, sequenced in a study of CD8 T cells in Susac syndrome. The RNA, about 0.5 to 1 ug, was put through reverse transcription using random hexamers. TCRdb independently ran MiXCR on the immunoSEQ multiplex PCR reads; one entry per CDR3 protein. The table has 200,000 to 250,000 distinct CDR3 sequences, 95% seen once; the top ten hold just over 0.08%. The specimen sequenced was CD4+ T cells from PBMCs. The receptors were sampled from a human donor with multiple sclerosis.

The J gene is TRBJ2-1, the V gene TRBV9; TRBD2 aligns across 12 bases. After removal of 3 bases from V and 5 bases from J, the junction contained 3 bases not matched to a gene. The CDR3 contains 15 residues. Germline V gene sequence: CDR1 SGDLS, CDR2 YYNGEE. CDR3 sequence: CASSARLAGDNEQFF. In DNA, the CDR3 is TGTGCCAGCAGCGCCCGACTAGCGGGGGACAATGAGCAGTTCTTC.

The V and J genes are TRBV6-5 and TRBJ1-5, with 7 bases aligning to TRBD1. V lost 5 bases, J lost 7 bases, and 5 bases stayed unmatched. The CDR3 runs 13 residues. Looked up from germline, CDR1 is MNHEY and CDR2 is SVGAGI. This CDR3 is CASSADRVQPQHF. CDR3 in DNA: TGTGCCAGCAGTGCCGACAGGGTGCAGCCCCAGCATTTT.

This chain joins TRBV20-1 and TRBJ2-5; 12 bases are a match to TRBD2. The germline V gene has CDR1 DFQATT and CDR2 SNEGSKA (reference sequence). The CDR3 is 16 residues long. The J segment lost 5 bases and the V segment lost 3 bases, leaving 10 bases of the junction unmatched. The CDR3 protein is CSARGPTSGGLETQYF. The CDR3 nucleotides are TGCAGTGCTAGGGGACCCACTAGCGGGGGGTTGGAGACCCAGTACTTC.

V gene TRBV27 combines with J gene TRBJ1-3; D is unclear. CDR3 length: 15 residues. V was pared by 5 bases and J by 0 bases, with 11 bases between. Germline CDR1 MNHEY, CDR2 SMNVEV (reference sequence). The CDR3 sequence is CASSLQTCSGNTIYF. The CDR3 coding sequence is TGTGCCAGCAGTCTACAGACTTGCTCTGGAAACACCATATATTTT.

The chain couples TRBV3-1 to TRBJ2-1; tentatively, D is TRBD2 (6 bases). Trimming cost V 5 bases and J 6 bases, with 11 bases left between them. CDR1 is LGHDT, CDR2 YNNKEL, per germline (reference sequence). The CDR3 loop spans 13 amino acids. CDR3 DNA: TGTGCCAGCAGCTCGTCCGGGAGCAATGAGCAGTTCTTC. The encoded protein is CASSSSGSNEQFF.

This chain links TRBV20-1 with TRBJ1-5; D gene unclear. V lost 6 bases and J 3 bases, leaving 12 bases between the germline ends. This CDR3 has 13 amino acids. CDR1 DFQATT and CDR2 SNEGSKA come from the germline V gene (reference sequence). CDR3 amino acids: CSAHRRANQPQHF. CDR3 bases: TGCAGTGCCCACCGGCGGGCCAATCAGCCCCAGCATTTT.

This clonotype was seen only once. This chain uses TRBV29-1 with TRBJ2-7; 9 nucleotides agree with TRBD1. The length of the CDR3 is 14 residues. Trimming took 6 bases from V and 6 from J; bases not matched to a gene: 12. The V gene's germline CDR1 is SQVTM and CDR2 ANQGSEA. In DNA form, the CDR3 reads TGCAGCGTCAAGCCCGGGACAGGGTATGGCGAGCAGTACTTC. This translates into CSVKPGTGYGEQYF.

The chain combines TRBV12-3 or TRBV12-4 with TRBJ1-2; TRBD1 is a possible D gene (5 bases). CDR3 length: 13 amino acids. With 3 bases removed from V and 2 bases from J, the gap between germline ends came to 7 bases. This chain's CDR3 is CASSFRENYGYTF. CDR3 coding DNA: TGTGCCAGCAGTTTCAGGGAAAACTATGGCTACACCTTC.

This clonotype was counted a few times. The gene calls are TRBV7-2 and TRBJ2-1; 13 bases line up with TRBD2. Germline CDR1 and CDR2: SGHTA and FQGNSA. This CDR3 is built from 15 residues. The junction had 2 bases not matched to a gene; V was cut back by 5 bases and J by 4 bases. CDR3 amino acids: CASSAGLAGYNEQFF. CDR3 DNA sequence: TGTGCCAGCAGCGCGGGACTAGCGGGGTACAATGAGCAGTTCTTC.

This chain uses TRBV3-1 with TRBJ1-6; possible D gene TRBD1, 5 bases. Looked up from germline, CDR1 is LGHDT and CDR2 is YNNKEL (reference sequence). The CDR3 is 16 amino acids. Trimming pared 2 bases from V and 14 bases from J, leaving 22 bases between. The CDR3 reads CASSQTDVDGGYSLHF. CDR3 in DNA: TGTGCCAGCAGCCAAACGGACGTAGACGGGGGTTATTCCCTCCACTTT.

The chain has TRBV30 and TRBJ2-7; D gene uncertain. CDR3 length: 12 amino acids. The germline V gene has CDR1 GTSNPN and CDR2 SVGIG (reference sequence). V dropped 2 bases and J dropped 2 bases, with 7 bases sitting between them. The CDR3 bases are TGTGCCTGGAGTAACACCGCCTACGAGCAGTACTTC. It translates to CAWSNTAYEQYF.

J is TRBJ1-1 and V is TRBV20-1, with 8 bases lining up with TRBD1. CDR1 is DFQATT and CDR2 is SNEGSKA in the germline V gene (reference sequence). The CDR3 has 14 residues. After removal of 1 base from V and 0 bases from J, the junction contained 1 base not matched to a gene. CDR3 residues: CSARAGQVNTEAFF. The CDR3 DNA is TGCAGTGCTAGAGCGGGACAGGTGAACACTGAAGCTTTCTTT.

CDR3 sequence: CASSPGGGDYGYTF. CDR3 nucleotides: TGTGCCAGCAGCCCCGGTGGGGGAGACTATGGCTACACCTTC. V usage is TRBV12-3 or TRBV12-4 and J usage is TRBJ1-2; weak D call: TRBD1 (5 bases). The CDR3 loop spans 14 amino acids. Trimming took 6 bases from V and 3 from J, leaving 14 bases between them.

The V gene is TRBV27, the J gene TRBJ2-7, with D hard to call. Trimming pared 2 bases from V and 8 bases from J, leaving 16 bases between. This CDR3 has 14 amino acids. Per germline, CDR1 MNHEY and CDR2 SMNVEV (reference sequence). In nucleotides, the CDR3 is TGTGCCAGCAGTTTAAGTAGTGCAAGGCGTCAGCAGTACTTC. It encodes CASSLSSARRQQYF.

This chain links TRBV9 with TRBJ1-1; no clear D gene. Germline V gene data show CDR1 as SGDLS and CDR2 as YYNGEE. Trimming left V 0 bases short and J 2 bases short, with 8 bases between. This CDR3 is built from 14 residues. This CDR3 is CASSVEAQNTEAFF. CDR3 sequence (DNA): TGTGCCAGCAGCGTAGAGGCCCAAAACACTGAAGCTTTCTTT.

V is TRBV29-1 and J is TRBJ2-7; unclear D gene. Germline CDR1 and CDR2: SQVTM and ANQGSEA. Deletions cut 4 bases from V and 1 base from J, with 8 bases between. The CDR3 is made up of 12 amino acids. The CDR3 region has the DNA TGCAGCGTTGGCCCAGCGTCCTACGAGCAGTACTTC. Translating gives CSVGPASYEQYF.

The V and J genes are TRBV29-1 and TRBJ1-2; D gene unclear. CDR1 is SQVTM and CDR2 is ANQGSEA in the germline V gene. This CDR3 has 14 amino acids. Trimming removed 4 bases from V and 0 bases from J, with 12 bases in between. The CDR3 loop is CSVAKTLSNYGYTF. The CDR3, as DNA: TGCAGCGTTGCTAAGACTCTTTCTAACTATGGCTACACCTTC.

The genes are TRBV20-1 and TRBJ1-2; 7 bases agree with TRBD1. Germline V gives CDR1 DFQATT, CDR2 SNEGSKA (reference sequence). Trimming removed 6 bases from V and 7 bases from J; junction bases left unmatched: 11. CDR3 length: 13 residues. CDR3 nucleotides: TGCAGTGCGGACCGGCCAGGGGGTTTTGGCTACACCTTC. Its protein is CSADRPGGFGYTF.

The gene calls are TRBV3-1 and TRBJ2-5; perhaps TRBD2 as D (6 bases). V was shortened by 3 bases and J by 3 bases, with 11 bases between the two germline ends. CDR3 length equals 14 residues. CDR1 and CDR2 (germline): LGHDT, YNNKEL (reference sequence). CDR3 DNA sequence: TGTGCCAGCAGCCACGCGGGGCGTGAAGAGACCCAGTACTTC. Residues: CASSHAGREETQYF.

This chain connects TRBV4-1 to TRBJ2-2; TRBD1 might be the D (5 bases). This CDR3 is 15 amino acids long. Germline V gene sequence: CDR1 MGHRA, CDR2 YSYEKL. The germline V and J ends were trimmed by 1 base and 1 base, with 7 bases remaining between them. DNA of the CDR3: TGCGCCAGCAGCCAAGGGACAAAGAACACCGGGGAGCTGTTTTTT. Protein: CASSQGTKNTGELFF.

The rearrangement uses TRBV5-1 and TRBJ1-6; D unclear. The CDR3 is 16 residues long. Between the trimmed V and J ends, which lost 0 bases and 7 bases, there was a span of 14 bases. Germline CDR1 reads SGHRS; CDR2 reads YFSETQ. CDR3 region: CASSLDRWTQNSPLHF. The CDR3 nucleotides read TGCGCCAGCAGCTTGGACAGATGGACCCAGAATTCACCCCTCCACTTT.

In DNA, the CDR3 is TGTGCCAGCAGCCTGGGACACCATATCAATTCACCCCTCCACTTT. Translation: CASSLGHHINSPLHF. This chain joins TRBV3-1 and TRBJ1-6, with D possibly being TRBD1 (6 bases). CDR1 and CDR2 from the germline V gene are LGHDT and YNNKEL (reference sequence). V shed 4 bases and J shed 7 bases, with 14 bases lying between them. The CDR3 is 15 residues long.